The present TCR beta chain was sequenced within a study of prognosis after radiotherapy for stage I lung cancer (dated by TCRdb to the early 2020s). Describing the broader study: Over 15 stage I NSCLC patients were enrolled in Nanjing, China, between April 2018 and early 2019. All patients were considered medically inoperable, owing to comorbidities in over ten and refusal of surgery in several. Eleven to twelve patients had adenocarcinoma and about seven had squamous cell carcinoma as the tumor histology. Four of the 19 patients developed distant metastases after SBRT, at a median of approximately 7 months; the other 15 showed no significant progression. The cohort was made up of around 14 men and a handful of women, with a median age of about 74 years and an age range of 53 to 84 years. For each of the 20 or so patients, one blood sample was taken before SBRT and one after, so the study sequenced some 38 samples in total. Using image-guided IMRT or VMAT, SBRT was delivered in 3 to 5 fractions at a biologically effective dose of at least 100 Gy. Enrolled patients comprised around 13 with newly diagnosed primary stage I lung tumors and four to six with oligometastatic NSCLC after surgical resection of the primary tumor. The study profiled peripheral blood TCR beta repertoires from stage I NSCLC patients before and after stereotactic body radiotherapy and related them to distant failure. Concurrent therapy was not administered to any patient alongside SBRT. Here is what the overall study found, with its caveats: After SBRT, the number of unique TCR clones decreased (median roughly 10,000 before versus about 7,000 after; Wilcoxon paired P=0.011). TRBV and TRBJ usage frequencies reportedly differed by metastasis status, in two V genes at baseline and in nine V and two J genes after SBRT. Limitations of the study included a small cohort and short follow-up, and the study findings need independent validation. Post-SBRT Shannon entropy and its change from baseline were lower in patients who developed distant metastases; baseline Shannon entropy was not associated with metastases. No adjustment for multiple comparisons was applied to any of the reported P values. Tumor specificity of expanded TCR clones was not determined.

Remarks on this clonotype: It has no known antigen specificity. No base qualities exist here, and no much larger clone lies one base off it.

V loses 2 bases, J loses 3 bases, and the germline ends lie 19 bases apart. The CDR3 contains 18 residues, cysteine and phenylalanine counted. The kept DNA is CDR3 alone, 54 bases in frame from the first base. CDR1 LGHNA and CDR2 YSLEER were looked up in the germline V gene. A history of other malignancies or of prior chemotherapy or radiotherapy was absent in all patients, and node-negative disease was shown on CT and PET/CT in all patients. Around 6 milliliters of peripheral venous blood were drawn into EDTA tubes at each of two time points. Ficoll-Paque Plus density-gradient centrifugation was used to isolate PBMCs. Immediately after collection, samples were stored at -80 degrees C until analysis. Two rounds of multiplex PCR on genomic DNA were used to amplify the TCR beta CDR3 region. In the first round of PCR, primers specific to each TRBV and TRBJ gene were used, and the primer sequences are filed in Chinese patent CN105087789A. Universal primers were used in the second PCR round. The Roche High Pure PCR Template Preparation Kit was used to extract genomic DNA from the frozen PBMCs. Libraries were sequenced paired-end with 151 bp reads on an Illumina HiSeq 3000. The original methods were these. Raw reads lacking the multiplex PCR primer sequences were removed with CutAdapt. PEAR was used to merge high-quality paired reads into contigs. TRB V, D and J gene segments were assigned to each contig with MiXCR by alignment to reference sequences. To remove sequencing errors, CDR3 sequences were clustered according to base quality and sequence similarity. Shannon entropy, normalized by the natural log of the productive TCR sequence number, served as the measure of diversity. To get clonality, Shannon entropy was divided by the natural log of the number of unique clonotypes, and that result was subtracted from one. Progression-free survival cut-offs for repertoire metrics were chosen using the Youden index of ROC curves, with analyses run in R 3.5.3. TCRdb applied fastp at Q25 and MiXCR to the public reads, then kept only in-frame beta chains. Rows are unified per CDR3 protein, each entry keeping the most common DNA and genes. In this record, the V and J calls reflect TCRdb's handling and not the investigators' own analysis. The table for this sample lists 30,000 to 35,000 distinct CDR3 sequences; around 48% of them were counted only once. The leading ten clones occupy about 17% of the sample.

Recombination joined TRBV4-3 with TRBJ2-2; a tentative D match to TRBD2 spans 6 bases. This sequence originates from a donor over 45 with non-small cell lung cancer. The sequencing used PBMCs, collected before or after stereotactic body radiation therapy (not recorded which). For the CDR3, the sequence is CASSQCPGRGGYTGELFF. In nucleotides, the sequence is TGCGCCAGCAGCCAATGCCCTGGAAGGGGAGGATACACCGGGGAGCTGTTTTTT.